This T cell receptor beta chain emerged from a study of neoadjuvant anti-PD-1 for oral cavity cancer. Profiled with immunoSEQ multiplex PCR; TCRdb holds only in-frame clones, not every one. The sample includes 11,000 to 15,000 clones, roughly 71% of them seen just once. V lost 0 bases, J lost 6 bases, and 12 bases lay in between. The germline V gene has CDR1 SGHRS and CDR2 YFSETQ. This CDR3 region has 14 residues. The chain links TRBV5-1 to TRBJ1-1; D is ambiguous. The sequence came from a person aged 35-79 years with oral cavity squamous cell carcinoma. Material: PBMCs, obtained before nivolumab (anti-PD-1) treatment. The CDR3 is CASSLAPGGAEAFF. CDR3 bases: TGCGCCAGCAGCTTGGCCCCGGGTGGGGCTGAAGCTTTCTTT.